This TCR beta chain was obtained from a study of blood T cell repertoires in COVID-19. Study as a whole: In each case, the material was cDNA or gDNA derived from T cells, B-cell-depleted T cells, or PBMCs.

Repertoires were generated with immunoSEQ multiplex PCR, while TCRdb's copy carries only in-frame clones and drops some. The table records around 360,000 clones, about 90% of them present only once. Unmatched junction bases numbered 7, after V lost 4 bases and J lost 2 bases. Germline V gene data show CDR1 as SEHNR and CDR2 as FQNEAQ (reference sequence). This CDR3 is built from 15 residues. This receptor was identified in a woman aged 25-40 years with COVID-19, enrolled during active disease. The sample was peripheral blood. The rearrangement uses TRBV7-9 and TRBJ1-1; the match to TRBD1 covers 7 bases. This CDR3 reads CASSSLGTVNTEAFF. CDR3 nucleotide sequence: TGTGCCAGCAGCTCTCTTGGGACAGTAAACACTGAAGCTTTCTTT.